This T cell receptor (beta chain) was profiled in a study of blood T cell repertoires in COVID-19. CDR3 length: 15 residues. Only in-frame clones appear in the TCRdb table, and some are missing; sequencing was by immunoSEQ multiplex PCR. The sample holds some 230,000 clones; roughly four fifths are singletons and the top ten take less than 7.5%. The specimen was peripheral blood. The genes are TRBV21-1 and TRBJ2-7; whether TRBD1, the table's D call, matches the DNA was not checked. TRBV21-1 is marked as a pseudogene. The TCR comes from a woman aged 45-59 years with acute or convalescent COVID-19. CDR3 in DNA: TGTGCCAGCAGGATAATACCCGGGACAGGGGGAGAGCAGTACTTC. Amino acid sequence: CASRIIPGTGGEQYF.